The 28 T cell receptor beta chains presented below share a single source sample, sequenced in a study of T cell responses to AZD1222 COVID-19 vaccine. Sequencing used immunoSEQ multiplex PCR; TCRdb keeps in-frame clones, though not all of them. The sample includes approximately 60,000 clones, 84% of them seen just once. This specimen was peripheral blood, taken on day 0 of AZD1222 vaccination. The receptors were sampled from an adult in good health.

The chain has TRBV15 and TRBJ2-3; D is undetermined. Germline loops: CDR1 LNHNV, CDR2 YYDKDF (reference sequence). The CDR3 totals 13 residues. Trimming removed 1 base from V and 9 bases from J, with 11 bases in between. The CDR3 nucleotides read TGTGCCACCAGCAGAGCCGTCTTAAGCACGCAGTATTTT. Amino acids: CATSRAVLSTQYF.

The chain recombines TRBV5-1 with TRBJ1-3; perhaps TRBD1 as D (6 bases). Germline V lookup: CDR1 SGHRS, CDR2 YFSETQ. The CDR3 covers 17 residues. The V gene lost 0 bases and the J gene lost 0 bases, with 13 bases spanning the gap. CDR3 loop: CASSLEGGASSGNTIYF. CDR3 nucleotides: TGCGCCAGCAGCTTGGAGGGGGGCGCGAGCTCTGGAAACACCATATATTTT.

The chain carries TRBV19 and TRBJ2-5; D is unclear. Germline V gives CDR1 LNHDA, CDR2 SQIVND (reference sequence). Trimming removed 5 bases from V and 0 bases from J, with 13 bases in between. CDR3 size: 15 residues. CDR3 sequence: CASSPGWGYQETQYF. The CDR3 bases are TGTGCCAGTAGTCCTGGTTGGGGTTACCAAGAGACCCAGTACTTC.

The chain combines TRBV7-9 with TRBJ1-2; the D is unclear. The germline V gene encodes CDR1 SEHNR and CDR2 FQNEAQ (reference sequence). This CDR3 is built from 13 residues. Trimming removed 2 bases at V and 6 bases at J, with 10 bases between. The CDR3 spells CASSLWVEDGYTF. CDR3 bases: TGTGCCAGCAGCTTATGGGTTGAAGATGGCTACACCTTC.

The gene calls are TRBV7-9 and TRBJ2-7; D unresolved. Trimming cost V 3 bases and J 4 bases, with 10 bases left between them. CDR1 and CDR2 (germline): SEHNR, FQNEAQ (reference sequence). The CDR3 is 13 amino acids. The CDR3 here is CASSFFSSYEQYF. Written as DNA, the CDR3 is TGTGCCAGCAGCTTTTTTAGCTCTTACGAGCAGTACTTC.

The J gene is TRBJ1-5, the V gene TRBV5-6; D gene unclear. The CDR3 covers 15 residues. Trimming took 1 base from V and 3 from J, leaving 11 bases between them. Germline CDR1 and CDR2: SGHDT and YYEEEE. The CDR3 loop is CASSLLRDINQPQHF. Written as DNA, the CDR3 is TGTGCCAGCAGCTTGCTGCGAGATATCAATCAGCCCCAGCATTTT.

V and J are TRBV6-5 and TRBJ1-1, with D tentatively TRBD1 (6 bases). The V gene's germline CDR1 is MNHEY and CDR2 SVGAGI. Trimming removed 0 bases from V and 4 bases from J, with 9 bases in between. The CDR3 sequence is 14 residues long. CDR3 amino acids: CASSYSRGFTEAFF. The CDR3 nucleotides read TGTGCCAGCAGTTACTCCAGGGGTTTCACTGAAGCTTTCTTT.

The chain carries TRBV5-1 and TRBJ2-3; no clear D. CDR3 size: 15 residues. Germline V lookup: CDR1 SGHRS, CDR2 YFSETQ. V was trimmed by 0 bases and J by 2 bases, leaving 10 bases between them. DNA of the CDR3: TGCGCCAGCAGCTTGGACTACTCCCCCACAGATACGCAGTATTTT. Amino acids: CASSLDYSPTDTQYF.

V and J are TRBV4-1 and TRBJ2-7; 8 positions match TRBD1. V was clipped by 0 bases and J by 5 bases; unmatched bases: 9. This CDR3 spans 16 amino acids. Per germline, CDR1 MGHRA and CDR2 YSYEKL. Here the CDR3 DNA reads TGCGCCAGCAGCCAAGAACTCGGACAGGGCCCCGACGAGCAGTACTTC. Its protein product is CASSQELGQGPDEQYF.

The chain couples TRBV19 to TRBJ2-1; D might be TRBD1 (6 bases). CDR3 size: 14 residues. Germline V CDR1 and CDR2: LNHDA, SQIVND (reference sequence). Trimming left V 7 bases short and J 5 bases short, with 15 bases between. CDR3 amino acids: CASNRDSIDNEQFF. CDR3 bases: TGTGCCAGTAACAGGGATTCGATTGACAATGAGCAGTTCTTC.

The rearrangement uses TRBV28 and TRBJ1-3; 9 nucleotides match TRBD1. CDR3 length: 15 amino acids. Germline trimming cut 6 bases from V and 3 bases from J; bases unmatched to any gene: 6. Germline values: CDR1 MDHEN, CDR2 SYDVKM. The CDR3 DNA is TGTGCCAGCAGATTAGGGACAGGGAATGGAAACACCATATATTTT. This codes for CASRLGTGNGNTIYF.

The rearrangement joins TRBV27 to TRBJ1-2; D call uncertain. Trimming took off 8 bases at V and 0 bases at J, with 16 bases between the two ends. The CDR3 contains 15 residues. The germline V gene has CDR1 MNHEY and CDR2 SMNVEV (reference sequence). CDR3 amino acids: CASAQWSTSNYGYTF. In DNA, the CDR3 is TGTGCCAGCGCTCAGTGGAGTACTTCTAACTATGGCTACACCTTC.

The chain links TRBV27 to TRBJ2-2; D may be TRBD1 (6 bases). Germline V gene sequence: CDR1 MNHEY, CDR2 SMNVEV (reference sequence). Trimming removed 3 bases from V and 1 base from J, with 9 bases in between. The CDR3 loop spans 15 amino acids. The CDR3, as DNA: TGTGCCAGCAGTTTTCAGGGGCTGAACACCGGGGAGCTGTTTTTT. Protein product: CASSFQGLNTGELFF.

The chain joins TRBV6-2 or TRBV6-3 to TRBJ2-7; no definite D call. Trimming took 4 bases from V and 4 from J, leaving 5 bases between them. This CDR3 contains 11 residues. CDR1 and CDR2 (germline): MNHEY, SVGEGT. CDR3 amino acids: CASSWRYEQYF. The CDR3 nucleotides are TGTGCCAGCAGTTGGCGATACGAGCAGTACTTC.

The chain couples TRBV30 to TRBJ2-4, with D perhaps matching TRBD1 or TRBD2 (5 bases each). Germline V CDR1 and CDR2: GTSNPN, SVGIG (reference sequence). The CDR3 is 13 amino acids. This CDR3 reads CALEDIAKNIQYF. CDR3 coding DNA: TGTGCTTTGGAGGACATAGCCAAAAACATTCAGTACTTC. The full variable domain, in which reference TRBV30 and TRBJ2-4 provide the parts outside the CDR3, is SQTIHQWPATLVQPVGSPLSLECTVEGTSNPNLYWYRQAAGRGLQLLFYSVGIGQISSEVPQNLSASRPQDRQFILSSKKLLLSDSGFYLCALEDIAKNIQYFGAGTRLSVL.

CDR3 sequence reads: CASILDWRSYNEQFF. Here the CDR3 DNA reads TGTGCCAGCATTCTCGACTGGCGCTCCTACAATGAGCAGTTCTTC. This sequence joins TRBV6-5 and TRBJ2-1; D gene uncertain. Germline V CDR1 and CDR2: MNHEY, SVGAGI. The CDR3 has 15 amino acids. Trimming stripped 7 bases from V and 0 bases from J, with 13 bases between.

V gene TRBV23-1 combines with J gene TRBJ1-5; TRBD1 aligns across 10 bases. TRBV23-1 is noted as an ORF with a role that remains uncertain. Trimming took 6 bases from V and 0 from J; bases not matched to a gene: 17. This CDR3 is built from 20 residues. As DNA, the CDR3 is TGCGCCAGCAGCGAAGGAAATCCGGGACAGGGGATTTATAGCAATCAGCCCCAGCATTTT. Translating it yields CASSEGNPGQGIYSNQPQHF.

V is TRBV12-3 or TRBV12-4 and J is TRBJ1-2; D ambiguous. The CDR3 totals 12 residues. Trimming pared 3 bases from V and 4 bases from J, leaving 6 bases between. The CDR3 bases are TGTGCCAGCAGTTTCAGTAGCTATGGCTACACCTTC. Its translation: CASSFSSYGYTF.

The V gene is TRBV9, the J gene TRBJ1-6; TRBD1 might be the D (5 bases). V lost 3 bases to trimming and J lost 7 bases, with 14 bases between them. The germline CDR1 and CDR2 sequences are SGDLS and YYNGEE. This CDR3 region has 15 residues. As DNA, the CDR3 is TGTGCCAGCAGCGCATCAAAGGGGAGCAATTCACCCCTCCACTTT. Protein sequence: CASSASKGSNSPLHF.

V gene TRBV9 combines with J gene TRBJ1-1; tentatively, D is TRBD1 (5 bases). Germline V gene lookup returns CDR1 SGDLS and CDR2 YYNGEE. Deletions cut 4 bases from V and 2 bases from J, with 12 bases between. The CDR3 runs to 14 residues. This CDR3 reads CASSRSGDNTEAFF. The CDR3 coding sequence is TGTGCCAGCAGCCGAAGCGGGGACAACACTGAAGCTTTCTTT.

The J gene is TRBJ1-2, the V gene TRBV3-1 (or the pseudogene TRBV3-2); possible D gene TRBD1, 6 bases. CDR1 and CDR2 from the germline V gene are LGHDT and YNNKEL (reference sequence). The CDR3 contains 14 residues. Trimming cost V 1 base and J 8 bases, with 14 bases left between them. The CDR3 nucleotides are TGTGCCAGCAGCCAAGTCTCTGGGGGCGGCGGCTACACCTTC. Its translation: CASSQVSGGGGYTF.

The chain carries TRBV4-3 and TRBJ2-2; 9 positions agree with TRBD1. This CDR3 has 15 amino acids. Unmatched junction bases numbered 3, after V lost 1 base and J lost 6 bases. Germline V gives CDR1 LGHNA, CDR2 YSLEER. The DNA of the CDR3 is TGCGCCAGCAGCCAAGGGACAGGGGCCCCCGGGGAGCTGTTTTTT. Residues: CASSQGTGAPGELFF.

The J gene is TRBJ1-5, the V gene TRBV2, with no clear D. The CDR3 loop spans 16 amino acids. Per germline, CDR1 SNHLY and CDR2 FYNNEI. The V gene lost 3 bases and the J gene lost 0 bases, with 12 bases spanning the gap. In DNA form, the CDR3 reads TGTGCCAGCAGTGAGTGGGGTGGGTTTAGCAATCAGCCCCAGCATTTT. It yields the protein CASSEWGGFSNQPQHF.

The J gene is TRBJ1-1, the V gene TRBV29-1, with D possibly being TRBD1 (5 bases). The ends were cut back, 5 bases at V and 2 bases at J, with 12 bases in the middle. The germline CDR1 and CDR2 sequences are SQVTM and ANQGSEA. The CDR3 covers 13 residues. CDR3 DNA: TGCAGCGTTTCTGGACAATTAAACACTGAAGCTTTCTTT. It translates to CSVSGQLNTEAFF.

The chain carries TRBV5-1 and TRBJ1-4; 10 positions match TRBD1. From germline, CDR1 is SGHRS and CDR2 YFSETQ. Unmatched junction bases numbered 8, after V lost 6 bases and J lost 6 bases. The CDR3 is 15 residues long. DNA of the CDR3: TGCGCCAGCACCCTGGGGGACAGGGGATATGAAAAACTGTTTTTT. This sequence encodes CASTLGDRGYEKLFF.

The gene calls are TRBV24-1 and TRBJ1-4; no clear D. The ends were cut back, 3 bases at V and 5 bases at J, with 12 bases in the middle. This CDR3 spans 15 amino acids. The V gene's germline CDR1 is KGHDR and CDR2 SFDVKD. CDR3 protein: CATSDPGRFNEKLFF. In nucleotides, the CDR3 is TGTGCCACCAGTGATCCGGGGAGGTTCAATGAAAAACTGTTTTTT.

The gene calls are TRBV20-1 and TRBJ2-7; D gene ambiguous. Germline-derived CDR1 and CDR2 are DFQATT and SNEGSKA (reference sequence). V lost 3 bases to trimming and J lost 0 bases, with 12 bases between them. The CDR3 is 14 amino acids. The CDR3 region is CSASRIQDSYEQYF. The DNA of the CDR3 is TGCAGTGCTAGTAGGATCCAGGACTCCTACGAGCAGTACTTC.

This chain links TRBV9 with TRBJ2-1; the match to TRBD1 covers 12 bases. This CDR3 spans 16 amino acids. The V gene end was trimmed by 2 bases and the J gene end by 7 bases; junction bases not matched to a gene: 7. The V gene's germline CDR1 is SGDLS and CDR2 YYNGEE. The CDR3 nucleotides read TGTGCCAGCAGCGTGACCCGGGACAGGGGGCATAATGAGCAGTTCTTC. It specifies CASSVTRDRGHNEQFF.